One sample yielded the 29 T cell receptor beta chains listed below, sequenced in a study of CXCR3-negative and CXCR3-positive naive CD8 T cells. 5' RACE with UMI labels generated the TRB cDNA libraries. Each CDR3 protein gets one entry in TCRdb, which reprocessed the 5' RACE reads and gives no DNA. With tens of thousands of distinct CDR3 sequences in the sample, the ten largest clones hold 7.7%. Sequenced: memory CD8+ T cells from blood. Every receptor here comes from a human donor in good health. Some clones in this sample may be carry-over from other donors' samples.

The chain joins TRBV7-9 to TRBJ2-1; there is no DNA to check the TCRdb D call of TRBD1. The V gene's germline CDR1 is SEHNR and CDR2 FQNEAQ (reference sequence). This CDR3 has 14 residues. The CDR3 loop is CAGRKGQADNEQFF.

The V call is TRBV9, the J call TRBJ1-2; TCRdb returns TRBD1, unconfirmable since there is no DNA. The CDR3 sequence is 15 residues long. From germline, CDR1 is SGDLS and CDR2 YYNGEE. CDR3 residues: CASSVTGTDDYGYTF.

The chain recombines TRBV12-3 or TRBV12-4 with TRBJ2-1; lacking DNA, the TRBD2 call made by TCRdb goes unchecked. The CDR3 consists of 15 residues. Here the CDR3 reads CASNPLAGGLNEQFF.

The rearrangement links TRBV7-9 to TRBJ2-1; TCRdb picks TRBD2, but there is no DNA to check that call. Germline V gene data show CDR1 as SEHNR and CDR2 as FQNEAQ (reference sequence). The CDR3 extends over 15 amino acids. Here the CDR3 reads CASSSLAGGSNEQFF.

The CDR3 here is CSVETGDRGYTF. The chain combines TRBV29-1 with TRBJ1-2; TCRdb designates TRBD1, a call that cannot be tested without DNA. Germline V gene lookup returns CDR1 SQVTM and CDR2 ANQGSEA. The CDR3 totals 12 residues.

The rearrangement joins TRBV4-1 to TRBJ2-1; TCRdb reports TRBD2, a call that lacks DNA to check it against. Germline CDR1 reads MGHRA; CDR2 reads YSYEKL. The CDR3 loop spans 17 amino acids. CDR3 in amino acids: CASSQAPPSGGDDEQFF.

The gene calls are TRBV6-5 and TRBJ1-6; TCRdb indicates TRBD1, and absent DNA this call remains unverified. CDR3 length: 16 residues. Germline values: CDR1 MNHEY, CDR2 SVGAGI. The CDR3: CASSYLGQTENSPLHF.

This clonotype shows up as medium-sized by frequency. CDR3 sequence reads: CSGVPYLASTDTQYF. This sequence joins TRBV29-1 and TRBJ2-3. The CDR3 runs to 15 residues. Germline V gives CDR1 SQVTM, CDR2 ANQGSEA.

CDR3: CSARLTISYEQYF. The chain is built from TRBV20-1 and TRBJ2-7. Germline lookup yields CDR1 DFQATT and CDR2 SNEGSKA (reference sequence). The CDR3 has 13 residues.

The chain carries TRBV4-2 and TRBJ2-2; TCRdb's D call of TRBD2 is untestable without DNA. This CDR3 comprises 16 residues. Germline CDR1 LGHNA, CDR2 YNFKEQ. This chain's CDR3 is CASSQASGRDTGELFF.

The V gene is TRBV20-1, the J gene TRBJ1-5. In germline, CDR1 is DFQATT, CDR2 SNEGSKA (reference sequence). The CDR3 totals 14 residues. Here the CDR3 reads CSARDVDSNQPQHF.

The chain combines TRBV6-2 or TRBV6-3 with TRBJ2-5; the D call from TCRdb, TRBD1, cannot be confirmed without DNA. Germline assignment: CDR1 MNHEY and CDR2 SVGEGT. The CDR3 runs 15 residues. Here the CDR3 reads CAAANYGLAGETQYF.

V is TRBV28 and J is TRBJ1-1; TCRdb gives TRBD1 as the D gene, but with no DNA this cannot be confirmed. Germline CDR1 reads MDHEN; CDR2 reads SYDVKM. The CDR3 is 13 residues long. The CDR3 sequence: CASSPEPDREAFF.

This chain connects TRBV12-3 or TRBV12-4 to TRBJ2-2; there is no DNA to check the TCRdb D call of TRBD2. This CDR3 comprises 14 residues. The CDR3 here is CASSQGLGGGELFF.

The chain links TRBV29-1 to TRBJ2-2; checking the TCRdb D call of TRBD2 is not possible without DNA. The germline V gene encodes CDR1 SQVTM and CDR2 ANQGSEA. This CDR3 is 13 amino acids long. The CDR3 here is CSVVAGTTGELFF.

V usage is TRBV10-2 and J usage is TRBJ2-7. The CDR3 has 14 amino acids. The V gene's germline CDR1 is WSHSY and CDR2 SAAADI. The CDR3: CASSEPQVPHEQYF.

The rearrangement uses TRBV6-2 or TRBV6-3 and TRBJ2-7; the D gene TCRdb calls, TRBD2, cannot be checked with no DNA. Germline V gives CDR1 MNHEY, CDR2 SVGEGT. The CDR3 extends over 14 amino acids. The CDR3 sequence is CASTVLAGEGEQYF.

This chain uses TRBV7-2 with TRBJ2-7. CDR3 size: 14 residues. CDR1 and CDR2 (germline): SGHTA, FQGNSA. CDR3 residues: CASSFWTGPYEQYF.

V usage is TRBV29-1 and J usage is TRBJ2-7; TCRdb names TRBD1, which stays unverified in the absence of DNA. Germline V gene sequence: CDR1 SQVTM, CDR2 ANQGSEA. The CDR3 sequence is 12 residues long. The CDR3 is CSVERGGYEQYF.

This chain joins TRBV12-3 or TRBV12-4 and TRBJ2-3; TCRdb picks TRBD2, but there is no DNA to check that call. This CDR3 has 17 amino acids. The CDR3 spells CASSPKLAGGLGDTQYF.

The CDR3: CASSNGYSHEQYF. The chain recombines TRBV5-1 with TRBJ2-7. This CDR3 has 13 amino acids. The germline V gene has CDR1 SGHRS and CDR2 YFSETQ.

The J gene is TRBJ1-4, the V gene TRBV4-1; no DNA is available, so the TRBD1 call from TCRdb remains unchecked. The germline CDR1 and CDR2 sequences are MGHRA and YSYEKL. The CDR3 is 16 amino acids. CDR3 residues: CASSQTAGLGNEKLFF.

The V gene is TRBV29-1, the J gene TRBJ2-7; TCRdb's D call of TRBD1 is untestable without DNA. From germline, CDR1 is SQVTM and CDR2 ANQGSEA. This CDR3 is 12 amino acids long. This chain's CDR3 is CSVSGAGREQYF.

V gene TRBV20-1 combines with J gene TRBJ2-1; TCRdb names TRBD2, which stays unverified in the absence of DNA. This CDR3 contains 12 residues. CDR1 and CDR2 from the germline V gene are DFQATT and SNEGSKA (reference sequence). CDR3 sequence reads: CSARRGGYEQFF.

J is TRBJ2-7 and V is TRBV11-1. The CDR3 runs to 14 residues. CDR1 and CDR2 from the germline V gene are SGHAT and FQDESV (reference sequence). CDR3 sequence: CASSLGRTSYEQYF.

The chain is built from TRBV7-9 and TRBJ2-3; there is no DNA to check the TCRdb D call of TRBD1. The germline V gene encodes CDR1 SEHNR and CDR2 FQNEAQ (reference sequence). This CDR3 contains 16 residues. The CDR3 sequence is CASSLVLGRITDTQYF.

This chain connects TRBV7-3 to TRBJ2-1; TCRdb names TRBD1, which stays unverified in the absence of DNA. The V gene's germline CDR1 is SGHTA and CDR2 FQGTGA. CDR3 length equals 15 residues. CDR3 in amino acids: CASSLKGGYYNEQFF.

This sequence joins TRBV12-3 or TRBV12-4 and TRBJ2-4. This CDR3 spans 13 amino acids. The CDR3 region is CASSFIDQNIQYF.

The chain joins TRBV5-4 to TRBJ2-1; TCRdb names TRBD1, which stays unverified in the absence of DNA. Germline CDR1 and CDR2: SGHNT and YYREEE (reference sequence). The CDR3 runs to 16 residues. Here the CDR3 reads CASSPVVRVAYNEQFF.